Shown below are 7 T cell receptor beta chains from a single sample sequenced in a study of regulatory T cells in long-lasting Graves disease. Stated time point: persistent/refractory GD, antithyroid drugs over 5 years with positive TRAb. Scientists built the TCR library using RNA that was extracted from PBMCs. Relying on iRepertoire HTBI primers and Arm-PCR of CDR3 regions, the team built TCR beta libraries. TCRdb analysed the multiplex PCR reads with MiXCR anew, one entry per CDR3 protein. The sample includes approximately 470,000 distinct CDR3 sequences, less than 25% seen only once; the top ten take 7.8%. This material consisted of peripheral blood mononuclear cells (PBMCs), taken when the disease was refractory, from a patient treated with antithyroid drugs. Receptors were obtained from a female donor with Graves disease.

Ten or more counts support this clonotype. The chain uses TRBV6-5 and TRBJ1-1; 10 bases match TRBD1. The germline V gene has CDR1 MNHEY and CDR2 SVGAGI. The trim removed 0 bases at V and 8 bases at J, leaving 3 bases unmatched. CDR3 length equals 14 residues. CDR3 DNA sequence: TGTGCCAGCAGTTACTCGCGGGACAGGGGAGAAGCTTTCTTT. It is translated as CASSYSRDRGEAFF.

This clonotype was seen a handful of times. The chain links TRBV6-2 or TRBV6-3 to TRBJ1-6, with D possibly matching TRBD1 (5 bases). The CDR3 totals 19 residues. Deletions cut 0 bases from V and 0 bases from J, with 15 bases between. CDR1 is MNHEY and CDR2 is SVGEGT in the germline V gene. The CDR3 nucleotides read TGTGCCAGCAGTTACTCGGTTTGGGGGGGAAGCTCCTATAATTCACCCCTCCACTTT. This translates into CASSYSVWGGSSYNSPLHF.

The genes are TRBV4-3 and TRBJ2-7; perhaps TRBD2 as D (5 bases). Germline loops: CDR1 LGHNA, CDR2 YSLEER. The CDR3 contains 13 residues. Trimming pared 4 bases from V and 6 bases from J, leaving 13 bases between. The CDR3, as DNA: TGCGCCAGCAGCCCCCTTCCGGGAAGCGAGCAGTACTTC. This gives the protein CASSPLPGSEQYF.

This clonotype appeared many times. In nucleotides, the CDR3 is TGCAGTGCTAGAGGGGGACAAGAGACCCAGTACTTC. This translates into CSARGGQETQYF. V and J are TRBV20-1 and TRBJ2-5, with D unclear. This CDR3 is 12 amino acids long. Per the germline V gene, CDR1 is DFQATT and CDR2 is SNEGSKA (reference sequence). V dropped 1 base and J dropped 2 bases, with 5 bases sitting between them.

This clonotype was detected ten times or more. The chain carries TRBV20-1 and TRBJ2-5; 12 positions match TRBD2. The CDR3 covers 13 residues. J was trimmed by 5 bases and V by 6 bases; bases with no gene match: 4. From germline, CDR1 is DFQATT and CDR2 SNEGSKA (reference sequence). The CDR3 reads CSATSGSGETQYF. In DNA form, the CDR3 reads TGCAGTGCGACTAGCGGGAGTGGGGAGACCCAGTACTTC.

In its sample, this clonotype was seen many times. The chain carries TRBV6-1 and TRBJ1-2; perhaps TRBD1 as D (5 bases). Germline CDR1 and CDR2: MNHNS and SASEGT. The CDR3 runs 12 residues. V was pared by 3 bases and J by 8 bases, with 10 bases between. The CDR3 DNA is TGTGCCAGCAGTGAGGCAGGGTACGGCTACACCTTC. This gives the protein CASSEAGYGYTF.

Points on this clonotype: One end of the junction is discordant with germline, which a read error may explain. This sequence joins TRBV5-6 and TRBJ2-5; a weak D match, TRBD1 (6 bases). Germline lookup yields CDR1 SGHDT and CDR2 YYEEEE. The CDR3 contains 13 residues. The CDR3 reads CASSLPRGETQHF. CDR3 bases: TGTGCCAGCAGCTTGCCCAGGGGAGAGACCCAGCACTTC.